This TCR beta chain was documented in a study of T cells after yellow fever vaccination. Study context: With SMART-Seq v4 Ultra Low Input, the fractions containing low cell numbers were prepared.

UMIs and a universal primer site were added when TCR cDNA was made by 5'RACE template switching. From the 5' RACE reads, TCRdb called clonotypes with MiXCR, one entry per CDR3 protein. The sample consists of more than 250,000 distinct CDR3 sequences, around 7.3% of them appearing once. The CDR3 consists of 13 residues. V lost 6 bases, J lost 0 bases, and 5 bases stayed unmatched. Germline CDR1 and CDR2: DFQATT and SNEGSKA (reference sequence). The sample here was PBMCs, taken 35 to 50 days after the first yellow fever vaccination. V is TRBV20-1 and J is TRBJ2-7; 7 positions agree with TRBD2. This receptor was obtained from a young man who received the YFV17D yellow fever vaccine. In nucleotides, the CDR3 is TGCAGTGCCTGGGAGGGGCGCTCCTACGAGCAGTACTTC. This codes for CSAWEGRSYEQYF.